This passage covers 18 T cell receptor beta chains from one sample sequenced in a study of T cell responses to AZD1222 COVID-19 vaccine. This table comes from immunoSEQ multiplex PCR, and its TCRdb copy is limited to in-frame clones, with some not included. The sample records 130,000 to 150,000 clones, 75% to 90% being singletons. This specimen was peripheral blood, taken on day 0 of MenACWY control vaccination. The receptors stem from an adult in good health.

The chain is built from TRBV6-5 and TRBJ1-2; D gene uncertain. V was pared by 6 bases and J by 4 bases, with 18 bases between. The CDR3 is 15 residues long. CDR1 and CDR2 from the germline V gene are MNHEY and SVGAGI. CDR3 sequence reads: CASSSAPAWLYGYTF. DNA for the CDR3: TGTGCCAGCAGCTCAGCGCCGGCTTGGCTCTATGGCTACACCTTC.

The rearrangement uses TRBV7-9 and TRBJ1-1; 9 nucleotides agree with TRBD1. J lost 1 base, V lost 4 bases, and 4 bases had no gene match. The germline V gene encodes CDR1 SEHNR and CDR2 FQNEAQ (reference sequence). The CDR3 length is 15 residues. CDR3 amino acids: CASSSPTGGNTEAFF. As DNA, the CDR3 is TGTGCCAGCAGCTCTCCGACAGGGGGGAACACTGAAGCTTTCTTT.

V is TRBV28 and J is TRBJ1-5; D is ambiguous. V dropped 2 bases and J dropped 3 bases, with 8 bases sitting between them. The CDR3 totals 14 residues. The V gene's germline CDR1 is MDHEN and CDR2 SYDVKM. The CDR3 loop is CASSLSQFNQPQHF. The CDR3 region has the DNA TGTGCCAGCAGTTTAAGTCAGTTCAATCAGCCCCAGCATTTT. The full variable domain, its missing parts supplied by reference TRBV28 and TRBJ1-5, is DVKVTQSSRYLVKRTGEKVFLECVQDMDHENMFWYRQDPGLGLRLIYFSYDVKMKEKGDIPEGYSVSREKKERFSLILESASTNQTSMYLCASSLSQFNQPQHFGDGTRLSIL.

CDR3 sequence reads: CSVGSGENGEQYV. CDR3 DNA: TGCAGCGTTGGGTCAGGCGAAAACGGCGAGCAGTACGTC. The chain carries TRBV29-1 and TRBJ2-7; D unresolved. The CDR3 length is 13 residues. With 4 bases removed from V and 6 bases from J, the gap between germline ends came to 16 bases. Per the germline V gene, CDR1 is SQVTM and CDR2 is ANQGSEA.

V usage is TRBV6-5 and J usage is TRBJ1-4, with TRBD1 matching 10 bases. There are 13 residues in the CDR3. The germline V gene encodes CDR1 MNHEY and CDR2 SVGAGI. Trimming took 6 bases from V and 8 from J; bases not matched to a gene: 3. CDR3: CASSRQGAEKLFF. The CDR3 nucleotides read TGTGCCAGCAGCAGACAGGGGGCGGAAAAACTGTTTTTT.

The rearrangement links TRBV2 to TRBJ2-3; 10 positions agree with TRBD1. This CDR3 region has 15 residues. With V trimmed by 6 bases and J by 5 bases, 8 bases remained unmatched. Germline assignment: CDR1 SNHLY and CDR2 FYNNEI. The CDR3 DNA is TGTGCCAGCAGGGGGGACAGGGGCGTTGTAGATACGCAGTATTTT. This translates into CASRGDRGVVDTQYF.

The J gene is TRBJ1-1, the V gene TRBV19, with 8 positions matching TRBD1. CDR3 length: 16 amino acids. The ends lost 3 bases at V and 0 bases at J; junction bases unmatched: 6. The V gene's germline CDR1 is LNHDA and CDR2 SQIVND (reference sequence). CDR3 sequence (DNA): TGTGCCAGTAGTATGTATGGACAGGGCGTGAACACTGAAGCTTTCTTT. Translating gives CASSMYGQGVNTEAFF. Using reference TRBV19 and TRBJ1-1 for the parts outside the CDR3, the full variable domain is DGGITQSPKYLFRKEGQNVTLSCEQNLNHDAMYWYRQDPGQGLRLIYYSQIVNDFQKGDIAEGYSVSREKKESFPLTVTSAQKNPTAFYLCASSMYGQGVNTEAFFGQGTRLTVV.

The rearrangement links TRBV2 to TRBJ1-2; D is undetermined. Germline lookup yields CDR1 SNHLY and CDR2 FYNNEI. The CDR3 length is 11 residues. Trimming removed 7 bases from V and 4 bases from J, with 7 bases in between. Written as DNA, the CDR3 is TGTGCCAGCATGTCGGTCTATGGCTACACCTTC. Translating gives CASMSVYGYTF. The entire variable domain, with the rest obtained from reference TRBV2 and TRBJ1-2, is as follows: EPEVTQTPSHQVTQMGQEVILRCVPISNHLYFYWYRQILGQKVEFLVSFYNNEISEKSEIFDDQFSVERPDGSNFTLKIRSTKLEDSAMYFCASMSVYGYTFGSGTRLTVV.

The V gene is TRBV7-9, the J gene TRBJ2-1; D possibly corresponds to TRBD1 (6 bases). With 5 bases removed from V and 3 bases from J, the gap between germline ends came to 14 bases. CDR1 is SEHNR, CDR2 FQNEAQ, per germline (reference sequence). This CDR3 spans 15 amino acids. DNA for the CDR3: TGTGCCAGCAGCGGCATGGGACACATCTACAATGAGCAGTTCTTC. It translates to CASSGMGHIYNEQFF.

CDR3 in DNA: TGTGCCAGCACTCAGACCCGGGCAGGCGGCTACACCTTC. As protein: CASTQTRAGGYTF. The V and J genes are TRBV12-3 or TRBV12-4 and TRBJ1-2; D gene unclear. Trimming took off 7 bases at V and 8 bases at J, with 17 bases between the two ends. The CDR3 extends over 13 amino acids.

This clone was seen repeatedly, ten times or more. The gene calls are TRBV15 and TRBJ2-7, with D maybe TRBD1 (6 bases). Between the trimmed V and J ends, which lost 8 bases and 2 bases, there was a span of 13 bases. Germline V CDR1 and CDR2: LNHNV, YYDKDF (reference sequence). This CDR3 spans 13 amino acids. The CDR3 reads CATSPGQTYEQYF. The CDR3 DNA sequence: TGTGCCACCTCTCCGGGACAAACCTACGAGCAGTACTTC.

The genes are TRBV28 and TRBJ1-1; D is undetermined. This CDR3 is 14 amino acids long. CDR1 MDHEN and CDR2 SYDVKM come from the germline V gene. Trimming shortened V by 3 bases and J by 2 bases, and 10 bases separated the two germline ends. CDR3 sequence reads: CASSFSLHNTEAFF. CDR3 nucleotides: TGTGCCAGCAGTTTTTCCCTCCATAACACTGAAGCTTTCTTT.

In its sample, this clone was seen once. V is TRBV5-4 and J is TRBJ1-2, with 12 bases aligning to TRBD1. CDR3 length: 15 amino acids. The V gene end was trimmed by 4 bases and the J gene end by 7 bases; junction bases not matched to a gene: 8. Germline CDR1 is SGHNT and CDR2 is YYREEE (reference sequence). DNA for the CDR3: TGTGCCAGCAGCAATCCGGGACAGGGGGCAAGTGGCTACACCTTC. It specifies CASSNPGQGASGYTF.

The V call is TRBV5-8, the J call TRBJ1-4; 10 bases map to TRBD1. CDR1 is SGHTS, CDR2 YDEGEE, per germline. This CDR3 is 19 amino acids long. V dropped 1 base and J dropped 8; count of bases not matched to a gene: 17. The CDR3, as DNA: TGTGCCAGCAGCTTGAAATTCCTGGGACAGGGGCCCACACAAGAAAAACTGTTTTTT. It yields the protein CASSLKFLGQGPTQEKLFF.

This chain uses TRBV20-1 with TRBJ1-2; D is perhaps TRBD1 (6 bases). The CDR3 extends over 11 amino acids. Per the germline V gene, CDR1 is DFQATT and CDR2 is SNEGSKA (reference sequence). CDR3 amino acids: CKPQGNYGYTF. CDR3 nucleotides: TGCAAGCCACAGGGAAACTATGGCTACACCTTC.

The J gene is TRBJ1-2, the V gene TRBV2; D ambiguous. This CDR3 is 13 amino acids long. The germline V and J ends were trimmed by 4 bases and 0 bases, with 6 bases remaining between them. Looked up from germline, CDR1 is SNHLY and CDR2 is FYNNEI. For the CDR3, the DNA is TGTGCCAGCAGTGCCGGACCTAACTATGGCTACACCTTC. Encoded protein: CASSAGPNYGYTF.

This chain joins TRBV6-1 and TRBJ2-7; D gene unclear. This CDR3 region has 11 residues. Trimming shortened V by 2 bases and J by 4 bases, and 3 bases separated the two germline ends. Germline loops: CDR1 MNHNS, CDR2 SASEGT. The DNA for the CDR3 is TGTGCCAGCAGTGAAATGTACGAGCAGTACTTC. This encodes CASSEMYEQYF.

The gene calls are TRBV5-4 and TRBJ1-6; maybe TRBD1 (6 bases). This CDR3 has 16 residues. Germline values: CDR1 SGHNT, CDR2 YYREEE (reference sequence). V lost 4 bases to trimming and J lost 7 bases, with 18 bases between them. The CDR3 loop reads CASSADSKTPNSPLHF. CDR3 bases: TGTGCCAGCAGCGCGGACAGCAAAACCCCGAATTCACCCCTCCACTTT.